One sample yielded the 3 T cell receptor beta chains listed below, sequenced in a study of cytomegalovirus exposure and HLA in healthy donors. Profiling relied on immunoSEQ multiplex PCR, and the TCRdb table lists in-frame clones only, not all of them. This sample yields 150,000 to 200,000 clones, of which around four fifths are seen a single time; around 6.7% belongs to the top ten. The sequencing input was PBMCs. These receptors came from a man aged 18 to 30 in good health and CMV-seropositive.

This clone was detected only a few times. The chain links TRBV12-5 to TRBJ1-2; 9 nucleotides line up with TRBD1. Germline V gene sequence: CDR1 LGHNT, CDR2 FRNRAP. This CDR3 is 15 amino acids long. V was pared by 6 bases and J by 4 bases, with 9 bases of the junction left unmatched. The CDR3 DNA reads TGTGCTAGTGGCCTAACAGGGGGCATCGGCTATGGCTACACCTTC. This gives the protein CASGLTGGIGYGYTF.

The J gene is TRBJ1-1, the V gene TRBV30, with D unresolved. Trimming took off 0 bases at V and 1 base at J, with 15 bases between the two ends. The CDR3 totals 16 residues. The germline gives CDR1 GTSNPN, CDR2 SVGIG (reference sequence). The CDR3 DNA reads TGTGCCTGGAGTGTCAAAGAGGGATGGAAGAACACTGAAGCTTTCTTT. This sequence encodes CAWSVKEGWKNTEAFF.

This clone was recorded only once. This chain uses TRBV7-8 with TRBJ2-7; 9 nucleotides match TRBD2. After removal of 5 bases from V and 9 bases from J, the junction contained 14 bases not matched to a gene. CDR3 length equals 15 residues. Germline CDR1 SGHVS, CDR2 FQNEAQ. CDR3 sequence: CASSPKLAGLPRQYF. CDR3 in DNA: TGTGCCAGCAGCCCTAAACTAGCGGGCCTCCCTCGGCAGTACTTC.